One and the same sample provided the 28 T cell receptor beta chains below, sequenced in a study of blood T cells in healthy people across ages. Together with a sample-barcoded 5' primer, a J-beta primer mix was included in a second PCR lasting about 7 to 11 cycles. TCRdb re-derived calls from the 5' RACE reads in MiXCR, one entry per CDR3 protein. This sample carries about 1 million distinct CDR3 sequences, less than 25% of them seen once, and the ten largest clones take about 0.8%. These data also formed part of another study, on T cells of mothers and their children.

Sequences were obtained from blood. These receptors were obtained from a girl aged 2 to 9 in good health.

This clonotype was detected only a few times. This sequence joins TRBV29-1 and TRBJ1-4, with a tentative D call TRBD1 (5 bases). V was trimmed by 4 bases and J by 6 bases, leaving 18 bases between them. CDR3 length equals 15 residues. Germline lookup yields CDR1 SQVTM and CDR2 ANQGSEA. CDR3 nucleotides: TGCAGCGTTGGGCTTATTGAGGCAGGGTATGAAAAACTGTTTTTT. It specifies CSVGLIEAGYEKLFF. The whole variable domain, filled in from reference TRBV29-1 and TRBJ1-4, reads SAVISQKPSRDICQRGTSLTIQCQVDSQVTMMFWYRQQPGQSLTLIATANQGSEATYESGFVIDKFPISRPNLTFSTLTVSNMSPEDSSIYLCSVGLIEAGYEKLFFGSGTQLSVL.

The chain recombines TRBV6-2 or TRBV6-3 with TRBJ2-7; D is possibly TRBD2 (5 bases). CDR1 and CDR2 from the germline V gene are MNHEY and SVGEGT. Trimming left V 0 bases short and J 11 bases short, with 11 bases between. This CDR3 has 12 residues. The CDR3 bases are TGTGCCAGCAGTTACTCGAGAGGGAAGGAGTACTTC. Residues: CASSYSRGKEYF.

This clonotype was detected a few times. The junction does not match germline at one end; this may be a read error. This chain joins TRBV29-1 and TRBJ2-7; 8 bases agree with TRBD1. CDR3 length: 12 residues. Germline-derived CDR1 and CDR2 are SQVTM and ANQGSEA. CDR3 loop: CSVEDRVYEQCF. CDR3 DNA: TGCAGCGTTGAGGACAGGGTCTACGAGCAGTGCTTC.

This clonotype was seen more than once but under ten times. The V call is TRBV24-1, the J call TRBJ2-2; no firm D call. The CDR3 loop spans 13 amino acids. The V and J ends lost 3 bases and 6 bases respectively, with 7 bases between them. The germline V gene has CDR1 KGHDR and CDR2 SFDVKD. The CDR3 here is CATSDPTAGELFF. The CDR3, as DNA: TGTGCCACCAGTGATCCAACAGCCGGGGAGCTGTTTTTT.

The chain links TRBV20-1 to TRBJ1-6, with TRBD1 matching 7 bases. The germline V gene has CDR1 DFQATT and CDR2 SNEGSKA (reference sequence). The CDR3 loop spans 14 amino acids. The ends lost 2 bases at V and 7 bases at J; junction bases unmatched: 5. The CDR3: CSARNRGFNSPLHF. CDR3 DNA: TGCAGTGCTAGAAACAGGGGCTTCAATTCACCCCTCCACTTT.

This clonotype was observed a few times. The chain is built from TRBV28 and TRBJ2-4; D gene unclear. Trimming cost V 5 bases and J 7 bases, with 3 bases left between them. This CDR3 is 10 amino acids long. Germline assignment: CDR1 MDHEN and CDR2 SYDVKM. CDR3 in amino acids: CASSDNIQYF. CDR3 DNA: TGTGCCAGCAGTGATAACATTCAGTACTTC.

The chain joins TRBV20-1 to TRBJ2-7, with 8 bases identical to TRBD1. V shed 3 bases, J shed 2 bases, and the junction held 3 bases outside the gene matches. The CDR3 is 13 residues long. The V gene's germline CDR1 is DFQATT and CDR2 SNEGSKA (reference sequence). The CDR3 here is CSARTGDPYEQYF. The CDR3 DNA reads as TGCAGTGCTAGGACAGGGGACCCCTACGAGCAGTACTTC.

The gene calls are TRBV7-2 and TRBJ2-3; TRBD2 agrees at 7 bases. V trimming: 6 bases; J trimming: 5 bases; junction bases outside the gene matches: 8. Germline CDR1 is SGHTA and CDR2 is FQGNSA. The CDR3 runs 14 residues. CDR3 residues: CASSHGGSKDTQYF. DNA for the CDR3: TGTGCCAGCAGTCACGGGGGGTCCAAAGATACGCAGTATTTT.

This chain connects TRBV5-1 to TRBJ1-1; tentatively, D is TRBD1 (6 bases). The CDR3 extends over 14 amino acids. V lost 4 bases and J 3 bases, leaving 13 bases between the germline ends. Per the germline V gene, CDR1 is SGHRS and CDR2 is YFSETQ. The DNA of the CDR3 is TGCGCCAGCAGCCCCCTGGACAGCTACACTGAAGCTTTCTTT. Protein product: CASSPLDSYTEAFF.

In DNA form, the CDR3 reads TGTGCCAGCAGTTATCTCGGAGGGGACACTAATTCACCCCTCCACTTT. This sequence encodes CASSYLGGDTNSPLHF. The chain has TRBV28 and TRBJ1-6; D may be TRBD1 (6 bases). Trimming took off 4 bases at V and 6 bases at J, with 16 bases between the two ends. The germline gives CDR1 MDHEN, CDR2 SYDVKM. CDR3 length equals 16 residues. The variable domain in full, completed from reference TRBV28 and TRBJ1-6, reads DVKVTQSSRYLVKRTGEKVFLECVQDMDHENMFWYRQDPGLGLRLIYFSYDVKMKEKGDIPEGYSVSREKKERFSLILESASTNQTSMYLCASSYLGGDTNSPLHFGNGTRLTVT.

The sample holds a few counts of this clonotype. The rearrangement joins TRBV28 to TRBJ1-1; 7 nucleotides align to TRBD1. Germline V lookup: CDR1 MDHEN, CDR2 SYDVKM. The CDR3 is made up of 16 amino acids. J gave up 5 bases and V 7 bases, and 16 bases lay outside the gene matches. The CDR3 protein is CASNSVTNRGGTEAFF. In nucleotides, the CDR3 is TGTGCCAGCAATTCCGTAACCAACAGGGGAGGGACTGAAGCTTTCTTT.

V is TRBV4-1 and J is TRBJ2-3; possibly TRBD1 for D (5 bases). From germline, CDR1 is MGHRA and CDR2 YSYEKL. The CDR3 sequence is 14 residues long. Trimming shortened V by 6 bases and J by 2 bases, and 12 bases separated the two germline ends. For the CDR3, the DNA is TGCGCCAGCAGGGACACGGGCATCACAGATACGCAGTATTTT. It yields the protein CASRDTGITDTQYF.

The CDR3 region is CRATPDYGYTF. CDR3 in DNA: TGCAGAGCCACCCCCGACTATGGCTACACCTTC. The chain links TRBV20-1 to TRBJ1-2; D is uncertain. The CDR3 is made up of 11 amino acids. CDR1 and CDR2 (germline): DFQATT, SNEGSKA (reference sequence).

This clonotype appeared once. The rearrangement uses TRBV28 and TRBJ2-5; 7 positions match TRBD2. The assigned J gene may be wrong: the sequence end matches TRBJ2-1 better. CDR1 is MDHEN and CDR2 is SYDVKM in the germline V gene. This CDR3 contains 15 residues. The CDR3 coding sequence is TGTGCCAGCAGTTCATCCGGGACTATTGTGGGTGAGCAGTTCTTC. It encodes CASSSSGTIVGEQFF.

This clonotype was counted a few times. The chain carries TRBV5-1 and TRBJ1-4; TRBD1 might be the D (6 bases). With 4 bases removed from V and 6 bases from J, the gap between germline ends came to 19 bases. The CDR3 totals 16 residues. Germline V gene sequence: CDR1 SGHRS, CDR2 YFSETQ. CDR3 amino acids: CASSRASGGEYEKLFF. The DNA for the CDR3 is TGCGCCAGCAGCAGGGCCTCGGGGGGCGAATATGAAAAACTGTTTTTT. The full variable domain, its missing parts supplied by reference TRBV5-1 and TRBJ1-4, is KAGVTQTPRYLIKTRGQQVTLSCSPISGHRSVSWYQQTPGQGLQFLFEYFSETQRNKGNFPGRFSGRQFSNSRSEMNVSTLELGDSALYLCASSRASGGEYEKLFFGSGTQLSVL.

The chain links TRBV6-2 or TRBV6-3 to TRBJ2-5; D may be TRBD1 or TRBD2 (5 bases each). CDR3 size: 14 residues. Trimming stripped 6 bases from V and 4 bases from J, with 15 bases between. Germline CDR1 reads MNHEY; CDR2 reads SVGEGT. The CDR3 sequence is CASSRGDGPETQYF. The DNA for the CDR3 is TGTGCCAGCAGCCGGGGCGACGGGCCAGAGACCCAGTACTTC.

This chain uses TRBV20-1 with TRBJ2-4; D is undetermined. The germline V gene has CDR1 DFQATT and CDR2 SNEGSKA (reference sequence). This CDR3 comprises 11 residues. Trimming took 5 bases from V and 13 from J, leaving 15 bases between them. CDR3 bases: TGCAGTGCTCCATATTTAGCCGAACAGTACTTC. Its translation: CSAPYLAEQYF.

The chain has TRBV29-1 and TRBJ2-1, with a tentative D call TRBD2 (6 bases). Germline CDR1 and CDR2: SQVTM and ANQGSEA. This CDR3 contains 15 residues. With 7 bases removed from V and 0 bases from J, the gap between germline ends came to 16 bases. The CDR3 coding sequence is TGCAGCGCTGCCTTAGCGGATACCTCCTACAATGAGCAGTTCTTC. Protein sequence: CSAALADTSYNEQFF.

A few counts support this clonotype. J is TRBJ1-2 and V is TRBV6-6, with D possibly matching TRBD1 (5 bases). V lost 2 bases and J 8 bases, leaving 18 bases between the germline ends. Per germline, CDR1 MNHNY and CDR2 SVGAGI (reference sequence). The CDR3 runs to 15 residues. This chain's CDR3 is CASSYLAGDQFGYTF. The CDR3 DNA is TGTGCCAGCAGTTACCTGGCGGGGGATCAATTCGGCTACACCTTC.

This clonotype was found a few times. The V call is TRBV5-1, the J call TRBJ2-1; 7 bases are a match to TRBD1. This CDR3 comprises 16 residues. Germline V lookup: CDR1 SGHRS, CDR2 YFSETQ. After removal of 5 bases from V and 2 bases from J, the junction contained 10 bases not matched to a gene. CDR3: CASSTRQGYTYNEQFF. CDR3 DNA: TGCGCCAGCAGTACCCGACAGGGATACACCTACAATGAGCAGTTCTTC.

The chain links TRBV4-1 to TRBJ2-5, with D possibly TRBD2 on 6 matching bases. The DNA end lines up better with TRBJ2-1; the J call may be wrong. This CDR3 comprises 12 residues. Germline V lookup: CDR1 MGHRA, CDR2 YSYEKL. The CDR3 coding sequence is TGCGCCAGCAGCCAAGATCGGAGGGCGCAGTTCTTC. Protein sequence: CASSQDRRAQFF.

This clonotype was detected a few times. CDR3 nucleotides: TGTGCCAGCAGTTACTCAACCCAGGGTAGACAGTCGCAGTTCTTC. Amino acids: CASSYSTQGRQSQFF. The V and J genes are TRBV6-5 and TRBJ2-1; a weak D match, TRBD1 (5 bases). The CDR3 length is 15 residues. V gave up 0 bases and J gave up 12 bases, with 18 bases separating them. The V gene's germline CDR1 is MNHEY and CDR2 SVGAGI.

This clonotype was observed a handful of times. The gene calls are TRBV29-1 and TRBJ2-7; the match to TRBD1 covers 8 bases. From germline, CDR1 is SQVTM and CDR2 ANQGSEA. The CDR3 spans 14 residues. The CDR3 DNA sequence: TGCAGTGTGAAGGTTGGGACAGGCACCTACGAGCAGTACTTC. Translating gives CSVKVGTGTYEQYF.

Written as DNA, the CDR3 is TGTGCCAGCAGCTCAACCCGGAACGAGGGGCCGTCCTATGGCTACACCTTC. Translating it yields CASSSTRNEGPSYGYTF. V is TRBV7-9 and J is TRBJ1-2; perhaps TRBD1 as D (5 bases). The germline V gene encodes CDR1 SEHNR and CDR2 FQNEAQ (reference sequence). Trimming took 4 bases from V and 4 from J, leaving 22 bases between them. The CDR3 is made up of 17 amino acids. Full variable domain (outside the CDR3, taken from reference TRBV7-9 and TRBJ1-2): DTGVSQNPRHKITKRGQNVTFRCDPISEHNRLYWYRQTLGQGPEFLTYFQNEAQLEKSRLLSDRFSAERPKGSFSTLEIQRTEQGDSAMYLCASSSTRNEGPSYGYTFGSGTRLTVV.

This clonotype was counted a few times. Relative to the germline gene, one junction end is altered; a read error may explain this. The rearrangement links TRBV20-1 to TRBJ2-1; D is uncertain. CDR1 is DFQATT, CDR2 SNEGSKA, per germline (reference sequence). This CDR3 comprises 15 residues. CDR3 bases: TGCAGTGCTAGAGAGCCCCCCAGCTCCTACAATGAGCAGTCCTTC. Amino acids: CSAREPPSSYNEQSF.

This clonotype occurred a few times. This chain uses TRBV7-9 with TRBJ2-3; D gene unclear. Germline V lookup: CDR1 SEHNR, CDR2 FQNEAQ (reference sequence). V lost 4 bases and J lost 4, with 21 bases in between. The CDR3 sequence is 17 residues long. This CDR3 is CASSYLRAEASPDTQYF. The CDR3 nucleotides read TGTGCCAGCAGCTACTTACGGGCCGAGGCTTCCCCAGATACGCAGTATTTT.

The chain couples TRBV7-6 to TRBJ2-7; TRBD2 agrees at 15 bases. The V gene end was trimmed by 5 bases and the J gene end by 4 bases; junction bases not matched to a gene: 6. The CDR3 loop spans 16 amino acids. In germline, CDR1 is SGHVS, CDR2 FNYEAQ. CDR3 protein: CASSPKGLAGGYEQYF. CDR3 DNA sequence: TGTGCCAGCAGCCCGAAAGGACTAGCGGGAGGGTACGAGCAGTACTTC.

This CDR3 is CASSLGPSGNTGELFF. The CDR3 DNA follows: TGTGCCAGCAGCTTGGGTCCTAGCGGGAACACCGGGGAGCTGTTTTTT. The chain employs TRBV7-8 and TRBJ2-2, with 7 bases matching TRBD2. V was pared by 3 bases and J by 1 base, with 5 bases of the junction left unmatched. This CDR3 has 16 residues. Germline V CDR1 and CDR2: SGHVS, FQNEAQ.